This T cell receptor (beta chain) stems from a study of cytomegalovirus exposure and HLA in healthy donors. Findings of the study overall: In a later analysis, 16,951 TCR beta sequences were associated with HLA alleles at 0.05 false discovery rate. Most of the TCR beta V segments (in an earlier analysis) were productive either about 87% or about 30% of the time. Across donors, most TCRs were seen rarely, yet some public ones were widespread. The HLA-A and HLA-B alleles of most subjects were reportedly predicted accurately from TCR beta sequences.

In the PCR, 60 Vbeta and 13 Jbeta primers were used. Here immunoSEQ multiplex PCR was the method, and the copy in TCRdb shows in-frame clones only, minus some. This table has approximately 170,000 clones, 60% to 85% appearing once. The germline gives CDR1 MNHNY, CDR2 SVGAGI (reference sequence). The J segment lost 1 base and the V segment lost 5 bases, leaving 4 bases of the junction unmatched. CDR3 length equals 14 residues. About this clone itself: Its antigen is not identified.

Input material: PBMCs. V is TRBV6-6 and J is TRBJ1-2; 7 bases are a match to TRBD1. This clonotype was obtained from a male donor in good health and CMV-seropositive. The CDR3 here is CASSPGQSNYGYTF. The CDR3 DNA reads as TGTGCCAGCAGTCCGGGACAGAGTAACTATGGCTACACCTTC.